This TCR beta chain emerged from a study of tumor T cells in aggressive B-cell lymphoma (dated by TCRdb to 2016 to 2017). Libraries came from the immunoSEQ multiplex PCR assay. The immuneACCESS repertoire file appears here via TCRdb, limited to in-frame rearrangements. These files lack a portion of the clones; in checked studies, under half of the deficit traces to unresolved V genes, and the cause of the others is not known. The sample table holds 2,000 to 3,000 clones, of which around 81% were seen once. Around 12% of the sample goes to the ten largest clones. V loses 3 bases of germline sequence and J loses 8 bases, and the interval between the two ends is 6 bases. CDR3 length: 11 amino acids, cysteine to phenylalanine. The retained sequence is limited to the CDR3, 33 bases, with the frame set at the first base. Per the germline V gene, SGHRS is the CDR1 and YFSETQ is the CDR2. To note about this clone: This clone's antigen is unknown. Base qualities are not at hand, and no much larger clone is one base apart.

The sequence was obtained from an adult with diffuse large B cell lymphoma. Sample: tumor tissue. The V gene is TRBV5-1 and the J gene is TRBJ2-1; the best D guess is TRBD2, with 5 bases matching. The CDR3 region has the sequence CASSYGDEQFF. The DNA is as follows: TGCGCCAGCAGCTACGGGGATGAGCAGTTCTTC.